Described below is a single T cell receptor (beta chain) sequence and its context. The antigen is not known. Collection occurred without any documented infections or immune events in donors. This sample was included in a study of identifying expanded T cells in peripheral blood. General study findings and limits: Across healthy donors, higher total template counts meant significantly greater approximately two-week count variance. Technical replicates showed around 1.3 changed clones; two weeks 15 to 20; four weeks 19.

The table came from immunoSEQ multiplex PCR; TCRdb's copy has only in-frame clones and leaves some out. The data show some 91,000 clones, about 91% seen once. Trimming stripped 2 bases from V and 5 bases from J, with 14 bases between. The CDR3 consists of 15 residues. Looked up from germline, CDR1 is SGDLS and CDR2 is YYNGEE. Source material: blood. The rearrangement joins TRBV9 to TRBJ2-1; D not resolved. The receptor was derived from a person aged 18 to 75 in good health. The CDR3 protein is CASSVGLGSHNEQFF. The CDR3 nucleotides read TGTGCCAGCAGCGTCGGGCTAGGATCCCACAATGAGCAGTTCTTC.